This TCR beta chain was identified during a study of T cell responses to AZD1222 COVID-19 vaccine. The sample holds one count of this clone. Its antigen remains unidentified. There are 15 residues in the CDR3. Trimming left V 2 bases short and J 3 bases short, with 14 bases between. Germline V CDR1 and CDR2: SNHLY, FYNNEI. Study-level results: It should be noted that donors were predominantly white British and more often female, and clonal diversity was possibly underestimated.

Profiled with immunoSEQ multiplex PCR; TCRdb holds only in-frame clones, not every one. Of some 98,000 clones listed, about 88% are singletons. The rearrangement uses TRBV2 and TRBJ2-7; possibly TRBD2 for D (6 bases). Source: peripheral blood, taken on day 0 of AZD1222 vaccination. This receptor was obtained from an adult in good health. The CDR3 region has the DNA TGTGCCAGCAGTGAAAGGGCAGGGACTGTCTACGAGCAGTACTTC. As protein: CASSERAGTVYEQYF.